A single sample gave rise to the 27 T cell receptor beta chains below, sequenced in a study of blood T cell repertoires in COVID-19. TCRdb keeps only in-frame clones here, not all; method: immunoSEQ multiplex PCR. The sample has roughly 200,000 clones, 80% to 90% seen once. The sample taken for sequencing was peripheral blood. These receptors were taken from a woman at least 80 years old with COVID-19, enrolled during active disease.

V is TRBV7-9 and J is TRBJ2-3; 10 nucleotides line up with TRBD2. The CDR3 extends over 15 amino acids. CDR1 SEHNR and CDR2 FQNEAQ come from the germline V gene (reference sequence). After removal of 7 bases from V and 3 bases from J, the junction contained 7 bases not matched to a gene. The DNA for the CDR3 is TGTGCCAGCACATCTAGCGGGAGTGGTACAGATACGCAGTATTTT. As protein: CASTSSGSGTDTQYF.

This clone was found once. The V gene is TRBV11-2, the J gene TRBJ2-7; TRBD1 might be the D (6 bases). The V end was cut by 3 bases, the J end by 5 bases, with 14 bases between. The CDR3 contains 14 residues. CDR1 and CDR2 (germline): SGHAT, FQNNGV. CDR3 sequence reads: CASSLAGGRHEQYF. Here the CDR3 DNA reads TGTGCCAGCAGCTTGGCTGGGGGCCGGCACGAGCAGTACTTC. Looking up the rest from reference TRBV11-2 and TRBJ2-7 gives the full variable domain: EAGVAQSPRYKIIEKRQSVAFWCNPISGHATLYWYQQILGQGPKLLIQFQNNGVVDDSQLPKDRFSAERLKGVDSTLKIQPAKLEDSAVYLCASSLAGGRHEQYFGPGTRLTVT.

This chain links TRBV6-4 with TRBJ2-7, with 8 bases matching TRBD1. Germline CDR1 is MRHNA and CDR2 is SNTAGT. The CDR3 has 12 amino acids. Trimming took 6 bases from V and 6 from J; bases not matched to a gene: 4. The CDR3 spells CASREQGGEQYF. The CDR3, as DNA: TGTGCCAGCAGGGAACAGGGGGGCGAGCAGTACTTC.

This clone has just one count. The chain employs TRBV27 and TRBJ1-1; weak D call: TRBD1 (6 bases). CDR3 length: 13 residues. Germline V lookup: CDR1 MNHEY, CDR2 SMNVEV (reference sequence). Trimming cost V 3 bases and J 4 bases, with 9 bases left between them. CDR3 bases: TGTGCCAGCAGTTTCAGGGGAACCACTGAAGCTTTCTTT. This codes for CASSFRGTTEAFF.

In its sample, this clone was seen once. The J gene is TRBJ2-7, the V gene TRBV19, with 11 nucleotides matching TRBD2. Unmatched junction bases numbered 8, after V lost 6 bases and J lost 4 bases. The CDR3 length is 15 residues. CDR1 and CDR2 (germline): LNHDA, SQIVND (reference sequence). The CDR3 is CASSPIAGGPYEQYF. In DNA form, the CDR3 reads TGTGCCAGTAGCCCTATAGCGGGAGGGCCTTACGAGCAGTACTTC.

This rearrangement joins TRBV7-9 to TRBJ2-7; a weak D match, TRBD1 (6 bases). CDR1 and CDR2 from the germline V gene are SEHNR and FQNEAQ (reference sequence). With 4 bases removed from V and 1 base from J, the gap between germline ends came to 17 bases. This CDR3 is 16 amino acids long. The chain's CDR3 is CASSSTTTGQSYEQYF. The CDR3, as DNA: TGTGCCAGCAGCTCCACAACGACAGGTCAATCCTACGAGCAGTACTTC.

The sample holds a few counts of this clone. This sequence joins TRBV10-3 and TRBJ1-2, with 9 bases fitting TRBD1. The CDR3 is made up of 12 amino acids. The germline V gene encodes CDR1 ENHRY and CDR2 SYGVKD. With V trimmed by 7 bases and J by 10 bases, 7 bases remained unmatched. CDR3 in DNA: TGTGCCATCACTCAGACAGGGGGAGACTACACCTTC. Encoded protein: CAITQTGGDYTF.

The chain has TRBV28 and TRBJ2-7, with D possibly matching TRBD2 (6 bases). Trimming pared 6 bases from V and 9 bases from J, leaving 15 bases between. The V gene's germline CDR1 is MDHEN and CDR2 SYDVKM. The CDR3 is made up of 12 amino acids. DNA of the CDR3: TGTGCCAGCAGCCTTCGGATCGGGGGGCAGTACTTC. Translation gives CASSLRIGGQYF.

This sequence joins TRBV7-8 and TRBJ2-3; 7 nucleotides match TRBD2. CDR3 size: 15 residues. After removal of 4 bases from V and 4 bases from J, the junction contained 8 bases not matched to a gene. The germline CDR1 and CDR2 sequences are SGHVS and FQNEAQ. In nucleotides, the CDR3 is TGTGCCAGCAGCTATGGACTAGGCGGTTCAGATACGCAGTATTTT. Amino acid sequence: CASSYGLGGSDTQYF.

The chain uses TRBV7-9 and TRBJ1-2, with 9 bases fitting TRBD1. The trim removed 5 bases at V and 5 bases at J, leaving 15 bases unmatched. Germline V gene sequence: CDR1 SEHNR, CDR2 FQNEAQ (reference sequence). CDR3 length: 17 residues. CDR3: CASSPMGTGGIVYGYTF. CDR3 bases: TGTGCCAGCAGCCCAATGGGTACAGGGGGCATAGTGTATGGCTACACCTTC. Complete variable domain (other parts from reference TRBV7-9 and TRBJ1-2): DTGVSQNPRHKITKRGQNVTFRCDPISEHNRLYWYRQTLGQGPEFLTYFQNEAQLEKSRLLSDRFSAERPKGSFSTLEIQRTEQGDSAMYLCASSPMGTGGIVYGYTFGSGTRLTVV.

This chain joins TRBV7-9 and TRBJ1-4; the D is unclear. Germline V gene lookup returns CDR1 SEHNR and CDR2 FQNEAQ (reference sequence). This CDR3 contains 16 residues. V was clipped by 5 bases and J by 0 bases, with 13 bases between them. The chain's CDR3 is CASSEHVFATNEKLFF. In DNA, the CDR3 is TGTGCCAGCAGCGAGCATGTATTTGCAACTAATGAAAAACTGTTTTTT. The whole variable domain, remainder taken from reference TRBV7-9 and TRBJ1-4, is DTGVSQNPRHKITKRGQNVTFRCDPISEHNRLYWYRQTLGQGPEFLTYFQNEAQLEKSRLLSDRFSAERPKGSFSTLEIQRTEQGDSAMYLCASSEHVFATNEKLFFGSGTQLSVL.

The chain has TRBV2 and TRBJ2-1; a possible D gene is TRBD1 (6 bases). The CDR3 runs to 14 residues. Germline V CDR1 and CDR2: SNHLY, FYNNEI. The germline V and J ends were trimmed by 6 bases and 5 bases, with 14 bases remaining between them. CDR3: CASRALGDNNEQFF. CDR3 in DNA: TGTGCCAGCAGAGCTCTCGGGGACAACAATGAGCAGTTCTTC.

Here the CDR3 DNA reads TGTGCCAGCAGCTTGGAGGCGGGGAACTATGGCTACACCTTC. Translating it yields CASSLEAGNYGYTF. The rearrangement joins TRBV5-4 to TRBJ1-2; D is uncertain. The CDR3 totals 14 residues. With 0 bases removed from V and 2 bases from J, the gap between germline ends came to 8 bases. CDR1 is SGHNT and CDR2 is YYREEE in the germline V gene (reference sequence).

The chain has TRBV6-1 and TRBJ2-2; D is possibly TRBD1 (6 bases). The CDR3 is 14 amino acids. V dropped 3 bases and J dropped 6 bases, with 11 bases sitting between them. Germline values: CDR1 MNHNS, CDR2 SASEGT. For the CDR3, the DNA is TGTGCCAGCAGTGATCAGGGGCGAGCCGGGGAGCTGTTTTTT. Protein: CASSDQGRAGELFF.

Here the CDR3 DNA reads TGCGCCAGCAGCCAAGATCTGGCTAGCGCCATCTACGAGCAGTACTTC. It codes for CASSQDLASAIYEQYF. The J gene is TRBJ2-7, the V gene TRBV4-1, with D possibly matching TRBD2 (6 bases). The germline V and J ends were trimmed by 0 bases and 3 bases, with 15 bases remaining between them. This CDR3 has 16 residues. Germline loops: CDR1 MGHRA, CDR2 YSYEKL.

The chain is built from TRBV20-1 and TRBJ2-1; 12 nucleotides align to TRBD2. Trimming removed 3 bases from V and 0 bases from J; junction bases left unmatched: 9. Germline CDR1 DFQATT, CDR2 SNEGSKA (reference sequence). This CDR3 is 18 amino acids long. CDR3 nucleotides: TGCAGTGCTAGTCCCCTAGCGGGAGGGCCAATCTCCTACAATGAGCAGTTCTTC. Residues: CSASPLAGGPISYNEQFF.

This chain connects TRBV28 to TRBJ1-1; D gene unclear. In germline, CDR1 is MDHEN, CDR2 SYDVKM. V was shortened by 10 bases and J by 3 bases, with 12 bases between the two germline ends. The CDR3 has 12 residues. In DNA form, the CDR3 reads TGTGCCACCTTTTCGGGTTACACTGAAGCTTTCTTT. Its protein is CATFSGYTEAFF.

This clone was observed a few times. The chain joins TRBV7-9 to TRBJ1-2; a weak D match, TRBD1 (5 bases). Germline V gene data show CDR1 as SEHNR and CDR2 as FQNEAQ (reference sequence). The CDR3 is 13 residues long. Trimming stripped 5 bases from V and 5 bases from J, with 12 bases between. Here the CDR3 reads CASSPQDGYGYTF. The CDR3 DNA reads TGTGCCAGCAGCCCACAGGACGGATATGGCTACACCTTC.

The gene calls are TRBV5-1 and TRBJ2-2, with TRBD1 matching 9 bases. The CDR3 is 14 amino acids. Germline CDR1 and CDR2: SGHRS and YFSETQ. Trimming cost V 4 bases and J 4 bases; bases outside gene matches: 2. The CDR3 sequence is CASSRQGGTGELFF. The CDR3 DNA sequence: TGCGCCAGCAGCAGACAGGGGGGCACCGGGGAGCTGTTTTTT.

V and J are TRBV3-1 (or the pseudogene TRBV3-2) and TRBJ2-7; 8 nucleotides align to TRBD2. V was pared by 2 bases and J by 2 bases, with 2 bases of the junction left unmatched. Germline V CDR1 and CDR2: LGHDT, YNNKEL (reference sequence). CDR3 length: 14 residues. CDR3 DNA sequence: TGTGCCAGCAGCCAAACTAGCGGTCCCTACGAGCAGTACTTC. Encoded protein: CASSQTSGPYEQYF.

The gene calls are TRBV29-1 and TRBJ1-2, with D maybe TRBD1 (6 bases). This CDR3 contains 12 residues. The V gene lost 6 bases and the J gene lost 5 bases, with 13 bases spanning the gap. The germline V gene encodes CDR1 SQVTM and CDR2 ANQGSEA. The CDR3 DNA is TGCAGCGTCGACACAGGGTATTATGGCTACACCTTC. It translates to CSVDTGYYGYTF.

V is TRBV19 and J is TRBJ1-1; D gene unclear. The CDR3 is made up of 14 amino acids. The germline gives CDR1 LNHDA, CDR2 SQIVND (reference sequence). V was trimmed by 3 bases and J by 4 bases, leaving 12 bases between them. CDR3 sequence: CASSIFGATTEAFF. The CDR3 bases are TGTGCCAGTAGTATTTTCGGAGCAACCACTGAAGCTTTCTTT.

V gene TRBV18 combines with J gene TRBJ1-1; D is uncertain. Trimming shortened V by 3 bases and J by 3 bases, and 11 bases separated the two germline ends. The CDR3 runs 14 residues. Germline assignment: CDR1 KGHSH and CDR2 LQKENI. The CDR3 region has the DNA TGTGCCAGCTCACCCCTTTCCGGGGACACTGAAGCTTTCTTT. It translates to CASSPLSGDTEAFF.

The rearrangement joins TRBV6-6 to TRBJ2-7, with D possibly being TRBD1 (5 bases). The CDR3 extends over 14 amino acids. Trimming cost V 10 bases and J 1 base, with 17 bases left between them. The V gene's germline CDR1 is MNHNY and CDR2 SVGAGI (reference sequence). In DNA form, the CDR3 reads TGTGCCACCGCAGGGCAGACCCTATCCTACGAGCAGTACTTC. Its protein product is CATAGQTLSYEQYF.

CDR3: CASSYGRGYEQYF. CDR3 DNA: TGTGCCAGCAGTTACGGTAGGGGGTACGAGCAGTACTTC. The chain is built from TRBV6-5 and TRBJ2-7; a weak D match, TRBD1 (6 bases). The CDR3 sequence is 13 residues long. The germline V and J ends were trimmed by 2 bases and 4 bases, with 9 bases remaining between them. Germline CDR1 and CDR2: MNHEY and SVGAGI.

The chain uses TRBV6-5 and TRBJ2-1; 9 nucleotides align to TRBD1. Trimming at V came to 3 bases and at J to 8 bases, leaving 5 bases not matched to a gene. The CDR3 extends over 14 amino acids. Per the germline V gene, CDR1 is MNHEY and CDR2 is SVGAGI. CDR3 residues: CASSYLTGGDEQFF. The CDR3 DNA sequence: TGTGCCAGCAGTTATCTGACAGGGGGGGATGAGCAGTTCTTC.

This clone is a singleton in its sample. This chain connects TRBV11-2 to TRBJ2-4; tentatively, D is TRBD1 (6 bases). CDR1 SGHAT and CDR2 FQNNGV come from the germline V gene. This CDR3 contains 14 residues. The ends were cut back, 1 base at V and 3 bases at J, with 7 bases in the middle. The CDR3 region has the DNA TGTGCCAGCAGCTTAGCCAGGGGCAAAAACATTCAGTACTTC. Its translation: CASSLARGKNIQYF.